These 12 T cell receptor beta chains came from one sample sequenced in a study of graft-versus-host responses after intestinal transplantation. These TCRs are of unknown antigen specificity. TCRdb's table, derived via immunoSEQ multiplex PCR, lists solely in-frame clones and lacks some. Among over 85,000 clones, 91% were seen once, and the ten largest hold 0.18%. The material sequenced was unstimulated CD4+ T cells sorted from spleen or lymph node cells, taken before transplant. The receptors stem from a human donor who was the organ donor for an intestinal transplant.

The chain joins TRBV5-4 to TRBJ2-1; 12 bases fit TRBD2. The germline V gene has CDR1 SGHNT and CDR2 YYREEE (reference sequence). J lost 7 bases, V lost 3 bases, and 2 bases had no gene match. The CDR3 sequence is 14 residues long. The CDR3 reads CASSSTSGGNEQFF. For the CDR3, the DNA is TGTGCCAGCAGCTCAACTAGCGGGGGGAATGAGCAGTTCTTC.

In DNA form, the CDR3 reads TGTGCCAGCACCCGATTGTCCGGGAACTATGGCTACACCTTC. Its translation: CASTRLSGNYGYTF. The chain links TRBV6-1 to TRBJ1-2; D is undetermined. V lost 7 bases, J lost 2 bases, and 14 bases lay in between. The CDR3 runs 14 residues. The germline gives CDR1 MNHNS, CDR2 SASEGT.

This chain links TRBV5-6 with TRBJ1-6; possibly TRBD1 for D (5 bases). Germline assignment: CDR1 SGHDT and CDR2 YYEEEE. This CDR3 comprises 18 residues. V lost 3 bases to trimming and J lost 0 bases, with 16 bases between them. CDR3 DNA sequence: TGTGCCAGCAGCTCCTTTTCGGGGGAAGGCTCCTATAATTCACCCCTCCACTTT. Residues: CASSSFSGEGSYNSPLHF.

CDR3 in DNA: TGTGCCAGCAGCCAAGATTTTTGGGACAGGGCGGTCGAGCAGTACTTC. Its translation: CASSQDFWDRAVEQYF. The rearrangement joins TRBV4-2 to TRBJ2-7; 9 bases map to TRBD1. Germline CDR1 and CDR2: LGHNA and YNFKEQ. V lost 0 bases, J lost 6 bases, and 9 bases stayed unmatched. The CDR3 extends over 16 amino acids.

The V gene is TRBV30, the J gene TRBJ2-2; 10 nucleotides agree with TRBD1. This CDR3 is built from 15 residues. In germline, CDR1 is GTSNPN, CDR2 SVGIG (reference sequence). After removal of 4 bases from V and 3 bases from J, the junction contained 5 bases not matched to a gene. As DNA, the CDR3 is TGTGCCTGGATGGAAGGGACAGGGGACACCGGGGAGCTGTTTTTT. Residues: CAWMEGTGDTGELFF. Complete variable domain (other parts from reference TRBV30 and TRBJ2-2): SQTIHQWPATLVQPVGSPLSLECTVEGTSNPNLYWYRQAAGRGLQLLFYSVGIGQISSEVPQNLSASRPQDRQFILSSKKLLLSDSGFYLCAWMEGTGDTGELFFGEGSRLTVL.

There are a few counts of this clone. The genes are TRBV6-6 and TRBJ1-2; a possible D gene is TRBD1 (5 bases). From germline, CDR1 is MNHNY and CDR2 SVGAGI (reference sequence). This CDR3 comprises 15 residues. Trimming pared 6 bases from V and 6 bases from J, leaving 20 bases between. The chain's CDR3 is CASRHGDLANDGYTF. CDR3 nucleotide sequence: TGTGCCAGCAGGCACGGGGACCTAGCGAATGATGGCTACACCTTC.

V and J are TRBV7-9 and TRBJ2-1; the match to TRBD2 covers 8 bases. The CDR3 is made up of 15 amino acids. Unmatched junction bases numbered 4, after V lost 2 bases and J lost 4 bases. Germline values: CDR1 SEHNR, CDR2 FQNEAQ (reference sequence). CDR3 in amino acids: CASSLQAGAYNEQFF. The CDR3 nucleotides are TGTGCCAGCAGCTTACAAGCGGGGGCATACAATGAGCAGTTCTTC.

The chain recombines TRBV7-9 with TRBJ2-3; D is perhaps TRBD2 (6 bases). The length of the CDR3 is 14 residues. Germline V gene data show CDR1 as SEHNR and CDR2 as FQNEAQ (reference sequence). The V end lost 5 bases, the J end lost 3 bases, and 12 bases lay between the germline ends. CDR3 residues: CASSVPEGTDTQYF. The CDR3, as DNA: TGTGCCAGCAGCGTACCGGAGGGTACAGATACGCAGTATTTT.

The chain uses TRBV2 and TRBJ2-2; D possibly corresponds to TRBD1 (7 bases). CDR1 and CDR2 (germline): SNHLY, FYNNEI. This CDR3 has 15 residues. Trimming pared 6 bases from V and 2 bases from J, leaving 13 bases between. CDR3 protein: CASRGGTANTGELFF. In nucleotides, the CDR3 is TGTGCCAGCAGAGGAGGGACAGCCAACACCGGGGAGCTGTTTTTT.

This clone was counted once. The rearrangement uses TRBV19 and TRBJ1-6; D remains unclear. Trimming left V 6 bases short and J 0 bases short, with 12 bases between. Germline CDR1 reads LNHDA; CDR2 reads SQIVND (reference sequence). CDR3 length: 16 amino acids. CDR3 bases: TGTGCCAGTAGACCGACCCCTAGCTCCTATAATTCACCCCTCCACTTT. This encodes CASRPTPSSYNSPLHF.

In nucleotides, the CDR3 is TGTGCCATCAAGGAGGGCCACTCTGGGGCCAACGTCCTGACTTTC. Translation gives CAIKEGHSGANVLTF. The V call is TRBV10-3, the J call TRBJ2-6; perhaps TRBD2 as D (6 bases). The CDR3 has 15 amino acids. Trimming stripped 7 bases from V and 0 bases from J, with 10 bases between. Looked up from germline, CDR1 is ENHRY and CDR2 is SYGVKD.

This chain links TRBV6-5 with TRBJ1-5; weak D call: TRBD1 (5 bases). The CDR3 is made up of 14 amino acids. The germline CDR1 and CDR2 sequences are MNHEY and SVGAGI. Trimming pared 3 bases from V and 2 bases from J, leaving 8 bases between. CDR3 nucleotide sequence: TGTGCCAGCAGTTATGCGGGGGGCAATCAGCCCCAGCATTTT. Protein sequence: CASSYAGGNQPQHF.